A single sample gave rise to the 32 T cell receptor beta chains below, sequenced in a study of STAT3 mutations in large granular lymphocyte leukemia (dated by TCRdb to the late 2010s). The library came from the immunoSEQ multiplex PCR assay. TCRdb provides this immuneACCESS table in a form limited to in-frame rearrangements. Some clones are lacking; in checked studies, under half of them reflect an unresolved V gene, and why the rest are absent is not known. Counted in this sample were about 12,000 clones; over 75% of them appeared once. Around 50% of the sample is in the top ten clones. Results and caveats for the whole study, not just this receptor: All T-LGLL patients had at least one immunodominant TCRbeta clonotype, and roughly half had multiple immunodominant subclonotypes.

For these TCRs, the target antigens are not known. Source material: peripheral blood mononuclear cells. Receptor source: a man aged 60 to 75 with T-cell large granular lymphocyte leukemia. Some clones in this sample may be carry-over from other donors' samples. The age is the age at diagnosis.

This clone has more than one count but fewer than ten. The chain joins TRBV4-1 to TRBJ2-7; D uncertain. The V gene lost 4 bases and the J gene lost 5 bases, with 12 bases spanning the gap. The CDR3 has 13 amino acids. The germline V gene has CDR1 MGHRA and CDR2 YSYEKL. The CDR3 coding sequence is TGCGCCAGCAGCCCCCCTGTTGGGAACGAGCAGTACTTC. This sequence encodes CASSPPVGNEQYF.

This chain connects TRBV28 to TRBJ1-1; 8 bases line up with TRBD1. Germline lookup yields CDR1 MDHEN and CDR2 SYDVKM. The V segment lost 5 bases and the J segment 1 base; nucleotides outside the gene matches: 6. The CDR3 covers 15 residues. For the CDR3, the DNA is TGTGCCAGCAGTCCGGACAGGGTGGCGAACACTGAAGCTTTCTTT. This codes for CASSPDRVANTEAFF.

This clone occurred a few times. The chain employs TRBV25-1 and TRBJ1-6; D remains unclear. CDR1 is MGHDK, CDR2 SYGVNS, per germline. V lost 1 base and J 0 bases, leaving 13 bases between the germline ends. The CDR3 runs 18 residues. The CDR3 DNA follows: TGTGCCAGCAGTGAATCCATGAAGGCGAGCTCCTATAATTCACCCCTCCACTTT. The encoded protein is CASSESMKASSYNSPLHF.

This clone is termed medium-sized (0.01 to 0.1%). The rearrangement joins TRBV21-1 to TRBJ1-2. TRBV21-1 constitutes a pseudogene. CDR3 length: 9 residues. CDR3 in DNA: TGTGCCGTCTTCGGAGGCTACACCTTC. It specifies CAVFGGYTF.

This clone showed up just once. The V and J genes are TRBV4-1 and TRBJ2-7, with 11 bases fitting TRBD2. The CDR3 spans 16 residues. Trimming took 0 bases from V and 8 from J; bases not matched to a gene: 9. Germline V gene sequence: CDR1 MGHRA, CDR2 YSYEKL. CDR3 sequence reads: CASSQDWASGRWKQYF. As DNA, the CDR3 is TGCGCCAGCAGCCAAGACTGGGCTAGCGGGAGGTGGAAGCAGTACTTC.

This clone appeared a single time. V gene TRBV18 combines with J gene TRBJ1-2; 9 bases line up with TRBD1. The junction had 9 bases not matched to a gene; V was cut back by 3 bases and J by 4 bases. The CDR3 length is 16 residues. CDR1 KGHSH and CDR2 LQKENI come from the germline V gene. CDR3 loop: CASSPIPLTGGYGYTF. Here the CDR3 DNA reads TGTGCCAGCTCACCCATCCCCTTGACAGGGGGCTATGGCTACACCTTC.

V and J are TRBV18 and TRBJ1-1; maybe TRBD1 (6 bases). V shed 4 bases and J shed 4 bases, with 16 bases lying between them. In germline, CDR1 is KGHSH, CDR2 LQKENI. The CDR3 is made up of 15 amino acids. CDR3 DNA: TGTGCCAGCTCACAAATAGGGGGTGGGGGCACTGAAGCTTTCTTT. The encoded protein is CASSQIGGGGTEAFF.

The gene calls are TRBV5-1 and TRBJ2-7; D possibly matches TRBD1 or TRBD2 (5 bases each). Germline V gene data show CDR1 as SGHRS and CDR2 as YFSETQ. Deletions cut 0 bases from V and 4 bases from J, with 14 bases between. There are 15 residues in the CDR3. The CDR3 region is CASSLGEQGQYEQYF. The CDR3 DNA reads as TGCGCCAGCAGCTTGGGGGAGCAGGGCCAATACGAGCAGTACTTC.

Here the CDR3 reads CASSPGLASDTQYF. The CDR3 DNA sequence: TGTGCCAGCAGCCCGGGACTAGCATCAGATACGCAGTATTTT. This chain links TRBV2 with TRBJ2-3, with 9 bases matching TRBD2. The length of the CDR3 is 14 residues. The J segment lost 4 bases and the V segment lost 6 bases, leaving 5 bases of the junction unmatched. The V gene's germline CDR1 is SNHLY and CDR2 FYNNEI.

The chain carries TRBV15 and TRBJ2-3, with 10 nucleotides matching TRBD2. The germline CDR1 and CDR2 sequences are LNHNV and YYDKDF (reference sequence). The V and J ends lost 4 bases and 0 bases, in that order; junction bases with no gene match: 7. The CDR3 length is 17 residues. The CDR3 sequence is CATSKLAGATSTDTQYF. The CDR3 DNA reads as TGTGCCACCAGCAAGCTAGCGGGGGCAACTAGCACAGATACGCAGTATTTT.

The chain is built from TRBV5-6 and TRBJ2-3; 9 nucleotides line up with TRBD2. Germline CDR1 and CDR2: SGHDT and YYEEEE. Germline trimming cut 0 bases from V and 5 bases from J; bases unmatched to any gene: 7. The CDR3 extends over 16 amino acids. This CDR3 is CASSLGGSGSGDTQYF. Here the CDR3 DNA reads TGTGCCAGCAGCTTGGGAGGTAGCGGGAGTGGAGATACGCAGTATTTT.

This sequence joins TRBV30 and TRBJ2-6; D is uncertain. Germline V gene lookup returns CDR1 GTSNPN and CDR2 SVGIG (reference sequence). V lost 4 bases and J 2 bases, leaving 12 bases between the germline ends. The CDR3 has 15 amino acids. CDR3 protein: CAWTIGGAGANVLTF. The DNA of the CDR3 is TGTGCCTGGACCATCGGTGGGGCTGGGGCCAACGTCCTGACTTTC.

The chain recombines TRBV5-1 with TRBJ1-2, with D perhaps matching TRBD1 (6 bases). V gave up 4 bases and J gave up 6 bases, with 19 bases separating them. Germline V gene data show CDR1 as SGHRS and CDR2 as YFSETQ. This CDR3 region has 15 residues. The CDR3 nucleotides read TGCGCCAGCAGCCCGGAAGAGGGGGACGGCGATGGCTACACCTTC. Translated: CASSPEEGDGDGYTF.

This rearrangement joins TRBV14 to TRBJ2-3; the D gene is possibly TRBD1 (7 bases). CDR3 length equals 15 residues. The V and J ends lost 5 bases and 4 bases respectively, with 16 bases between them. CDR1 SGHDN and CDR2 FVKESK come from the germline V gene. The CDR3 DNA sequence: TGTGCCAGCAGCTCCGCAGGGGGGCTGGCAGATACGCAGTATTTT. Protein sequence: CASSSAGGLADTQYF.

This sequence joins TRBV6-6 and TRBJ2-2, with no clear D. The V and J ends lost 4 bases and 0 bases respectively, with 3 bases between them. Germline V CDR1 and CDR2: MNHNY, SVGAGI (reference sequence). There are 13 residues in the CDR3. CDR3 residues: CASSSSNTGELFF. CDR3 coding DNA: TGTGCCAGCAGTTCCTCGAACACCGGGGAGCTGTTTTTT.

The chain couples TRBV7-9 to TRBJ2-1; tentatively, D is TRBD2 (5 bases). CDR3 length: 12 residues. Germline CDR1 reads SEHNR; CDR2 reads FQNEAQ (reference sequence). The V end lost 5 bases, the J end lost 9 bases, and 11 bases lay between the germline ends. For the CDR3, the DNA is TGTGCCAGCAGCCCCCAGGCGGGTGAGCAGTTCTTC. Its translation: CASSPQAGEQFF.

The rearrangement links TRBV9 to TRBJ2-1; 12 positions match TRBD2. CDR3 length: 16 residues. Trimming at V came to 2 bases and at J to 8 bases, leaving 8 bases not matched to a gene. Germline V gene sequence: CDR1 SGDLS, CDR2 YYNGEE. The CDR3 sequence is CASSVGGLAGLYEQFF. In DNA, the CDR3 is TGTGCCAGCAGCGTGGGAGGACTAGCGGGACTCTATGAGCAGTTCTTC.

J is TRBJ2-7 and V is TRBV2; D gene ambiguous. CDR3 length: 15 residues. Trimming left V 6 bases short and J 3 bases short, with 18 bases between. Germline lookup yields CDR1 SNHLY and CDR2 FYNNEI. The CDR3 loop is CASSPVASKGYEQYF. In nucleotides, the CDR3 is TGTGCCAGCAGCCCTGTGGCCTCTAAGGGCTACGAGCAGTACTTC.

The chain is built from TRBV6-5 and TRBJ1-5; D may be TRBD1 (6 bases). From germline, CDR1 is MNHEY and CDR2 SVGAGI. V was trimmed by 6 bases and J by 0 bases, leaving 9 bases between them. This CDR3 comprises 14 residues. The CDR3 region is CASSGTFSNQPQHF. CDR3 in DNA: TGTGCCAGCAGCGGGACATTTAGCAATCAGCCCCAGCATTTT.

This chain uses TRBV15 with TRBJ2-1, with D possibly being TRBD2 (6 bases). CDR3 length: 16 amino acids. Germline V gives CDR1 LNHNV, CDR2 YYDKDF (reference sequence). The ends were cut back, 3 bases at V and 6 bases at J, with 18 bases in the middle. The CDR3 DNA is TGTGCCACCAGCAGTCGTTTAGGGAGGCAGATCAATGAGCAGTTCTTC. It yields the protein CATSSRLGRQINEQFF. The complete variable domain, with remaining parts taken from reference TRBV15 and TRBJ2-1, reads DAMVIQNPRYQVTQFGKPVTLSCSQTLNHNVMYWYQQKSSQAPKLLFHYYDKDFNNEADTPDNFQSRRPNTSFCFLDIRSPGLGDTAMYLCATSSRLGRQINEQFFGPGTRLTVL.

The rearrangement uses TRBV7-9 and TRBJ2-7, with a possible D match to TRBD1 (6 bases). The germline gives CDR1 SEHNR, CDR2 FQNEAQ (reference sequence). The V and J ends lost 3 bases and 2 bases respectively, with 11 bases between them. There are 14 residues in the CDR3. The DNA for the CDR3 is TGTGCCAGCAGCTTTAGACAGGCCCCCTACGAGCAGTACTTC. Translated, it gives CASSFRQAPYEQYF.

The J gene is TRBJ2-1, the V gene TRBV7-9; 7 bases are shared with TRBD2. The CDR3 sequence is 19 residues long. Trimming at V came to 1 base and at J to 0 bases, leaving 12 bases not matched to a gene. Germline CDR1 SEHNR, CDR2 FQNEAQ (reference sequence). Written as DNA, the CDR3 is TGTGCCAGCAGCTTAGTCGGGCGGCTAGCGGATTCCTCCTACAATGAGCAGTTCTTC. It encodes CASSLVGRLADSSYNEQFF.

The chain links TRBV30 to TRBJ1-5; no firm D call. Trimming cost V 0 bases and J 6 bases, with 12 bases left between them. Germline V lookup: CDR1 GTSNPN, CDR2 SVGIG (reference sequence). CDR3 length equals 14 residues. This CDR3 reads CAWSVRGVGQPQHF. The CDR3 DNA sequence: TGTGCCTGGAGTGTACGGGGTGTGGGTCAGCCCCAGCATTTT.

This clone showed up just once. The chain combines TRBV7-2 with TRBJ2-2; D gene unclear. From germline, CDR1 is SGHTA and CDR2 FQGNSA. Trimming cost V 2 bases and J 9 bases, with 10 bases left between them. The CDR3 is 13 amino acids. CDR3 amino acids: CASSLSLRRELFF. The CDR3 DNA reads as TGTGCCAGCAGCTTAAGTCTGAGGAGGGAGCTGTTTTTT.

The rearrangement joins TRBV7-9 to TRBJ2-7; TRBD1 agrees at 11 bases. Per the germline V gene, CDR1 is SEHNR and CDR2 is FQNEAQ (reference sequence). The CDR3 contains 15 residues. Trimming at V came to 5 bases and at J to 4 bases, leaving 7 bases not matched to a gene. CDR3: CASSTPGTGGYEQYF. The CDR3 nucleotides are TGTGCCAGCAGCACTCCCGGGACAGGGGGGTACGAGCAGTACTTC.

The chain carries TRBV6-5 and TRBJ1-1; maybe TRBD1 (5 bases). V was cut by 7 bases and J by 2 bases, with 14 bases left in between. Per the germline V gene, CDR1 is MNHEY and CDR2 is SVGAGI. The CDR3 consists of 14 residues. The CDR3 sequence: CASTTGEINTEAFF. The CDR3 DNA is TGTGCCAGCACCACGGGGGAAATAAACACTGAAGCTTTCTTT.

The CDR3 is CASRTERQGPSYEQYF. In DNA form, the CDR3 reads TGTGCCAGCAGAACCGAAAGGCAGGGGCCCTCCTACGAGCAGTACTTC. The V and J genes are TRBV27 and TRBJ2-7, with D perhaps matching TRBD1 (6 bases). The CDR3 sequence is 16 residues long. Between the trimmed V and J ends, which lost 6 bases and 0 bases, there was a span of 18 bases. Germline-derived CDR1 and CDR2 are MNHEY and SMNVEV (reference sequence).

The CDR3 coding sequence is TGTGCCAGCAGTTTTCGGACTAGCGGGGGGACAATCCAGTATTTT. It specifies CASSFRTSGGTIQYF. V is TRBV6-5 and J is TRBJ2-3, with TRBD2 matching over 14 bases. There are 15 residues in the CDR3. The junction had 9 bases not matched to a gene; V was cut back by 4 bases and J by 12 bases. Germline lookup yields CDR1 MNHEY and CDR2 SVGAGI.

The V and J genes are TRBV30 and TRBJ2-3; no clear D. CDR3 size: 14 residues. V shed 2 bases and J shed 4 bases, with 13 bases lying between them. Germline lookup yields CDR1 GTSNPN and CDR2 SVGIG (reference sequence). As DNA, the CDR3 is TGTGCCTGGAGTAAGGGAATCCAGGCAGATACGCAGTATTTT. Protein: CAWSKGIQADTQYF.

This clone appeared a few times. The V call is TRBV7-3, the J call TRBJ1-5; D ambiguous. Germline values: CDR1 SGHTA, CDR2 FQGTGA. CDR3 length: 16 residues. V lost 2 bases and J 4 bases, leaving 15 bases between the germline ends. CDR3 sequence (DNA): TGTGCCAGCAGCTTAGCGGGGAAAATATGGAATCAGCCCCAGCATTTT. It encodes CASSLAGKIWNQPQHF.

This clone was detected only once. The J gene is TRBJ2-7, the V gene TRBV28; D is unclear. The CDR3 length is 13 residues. V gave up 2 bases and J gave up 6 bases, with 11 bases separating them. Germline V gene data show CDR1 as MDHEN and CDR2 as SYDVKM. Here the CDR3 reads CASSLPTPAEQYF. The CDR3 DNA is TGTGCCAGCAGTTTACCCACTCCTGCCGAGCAGTACTTC.

The V gene is TRBV5-1, the J gene TRBJ1-5, with D unclear. CDR1 and CDR2 (germline): SGHRS, YFSETQ. The CDR3 covers 15 residues. Trimming took off 0 bases at V and 7 bases at J, with 14 bases between the two ends. CDR3 DNA: TGCGCCAGCAGCTTGGTTCCGGCAGTAGGACAGCCCCAGCATTTT. As protein: CASSLVPAVGQPQHF.